These 20 T cell receptor beta chains originate from one sample sequenced in a study of Graves' ophthalmopathy and Graves' hyperthyroidism. Amplification of the TCR beta CDR3 regions used RNA transcripts (as template). First-round RT-PCR used HTBI primers; second-round multiplex PCR followed. Via MiXCR, TCRdb re-called the multiplex PCR reads, giving one row per CDR3 protein. Of around 660,000 distinct CDR3 sequences listed, roughly 39% are singletons. The material sequenced was peripheral blood. These receptors all stem from an adult man with Graves' ophthalmopathy.

With respect to this clonotype: It may be a read error: a sequence one base away is much more abundant. V is TRBV7-2 and J is TRBJ1-1; D not resolved. Per germline, CDR1 SGHTA and CDR2 FQGNSA. V gave up 1 base and J gave up 4 bases, with 7 bases separating them. CDR3 length: 13 amino acids. The DNA for the CDR3 is TGTGCCAGCAGCTTAGATACTGCCACTGAAGCTTTCTTT. The encoded protein is CASSLDTATEAFF.

The chain carries TRBV25-1 and TRBJ1-2; D remains unclear. The germline CDR1 and CDR2 sequences are MGHDK and SYGVNS. V lost 8 bases and J lost 5, with 18 bases in between. This CDR3 contains 14 residues. CDR3 region: CASQELVLDYGYTF. CDR3 DNA: TGTGCCAGCCAAGAATTAGTCCTAGATTATGGCTACACCTTC.

Regarding this clonotype: An end of the junction does not agree with germline; a read error may underlie this. The chain is built from TRBV29-1 and TRBJ1-5; D is undetermined. CDR3 length equals 12 residues. CDR1 is SQVTM and CDR2 is ANQGSEA in the germline V gene. This chain's CDR3 is CSAETLNQPQHF. The CDR3 coding sequence is TGCAGCGCCGAGACCCTCAATCAGCCCCAGCATTTC.

V and J are TRBV10-3 and TRBJ2-7; D may match TRBD1 or TRBD2 (5 bases each). This CDR3 has 13 residues. Germline V lookup: CDR1 ENHRY, CDR2 SYGVKD. Trimming cost V 6 bases and J 5 bases, with 14 bases left between them. The CDR3 reads CAISEGYRDEQYF. The CDR3 bases are TGTGCCATCAGCGAGGGGTATCGGGACGAGCAGTACTTC.

This clonotype was seen many times. This chain joins TRBV6-5 and TRBJ2-5; TRBD1 is a possible D gene (6 bases). This CDR3 spans 13 amino acids. Germline lookup yields CDR1 MNHEY and CDR2 SVGAGI. V was shortened by 5 bases and J by 4 bases, with 11 bases between the two germline ends. This CDR3 is CASSLTGSETQYF. Written as DNA, the CDR3 is TGTGCCAGCAGTCTTACAGGGTCAGAGACCCAGTACTTC.

V and J are TRBV6-1 and TRBJ1-5, with D possibly TRBD1 on 5 matching bases. The CDR3 covers 15 residues. Germline CDR1 and CDR2: MNHNS and SASEGT. Trimming left V 5 bases short and J 0 bases short, with 11 bases between. CDR3: CASSTGAYSNQPQHF. The CDR3 coding sequence is TGTGCCAGCAGTACAGGCGCTTATAGCAATCAGCCCCAGCATTTT.

This clonotype appeared a few times. This chain uses TRBV12-5 with TRBJ1-5; a weak D match, TRBD1 (5 bases). CDR3 length equals 13 residues. V was cut by 5 bases and J by 3 bases, with 8 bases left in between. The germline gives CDR1 LGHNT, CDR2 FRNRAP. CDR3: CASGTGFNQPQHF. Here the CDR3 DNA reads TGTGCTAGTGGTACAGGTTTCAATCAGCCCCAGCATTTT.

The chain is built from TRBV3-1 and TRBJ2-7; TRBD2 aligns across 7 bases. The CDR3 runs to 14 residues. V lost 6 bases and J lost 4; bases outside the gene matches: 9. Germline-derived CDR1 and CDR2 are LGHDT and YNNKEL (reference sequence). CDR3 bases: TGTGCCAGCAGTTACGAGCGGGATGGTTACGAGCAGTACTTC. This translates into CASSYERDGYEQYF.

As to this clonotype: A much larger clone differs from this one at a single base, so this may be a read error. The chain employs TRBV10-3 and TRBJ2-7; possible D gene TRBD2, 6 bases. Germline assignment: CDR1 ENHRY and CDR2 SYGVKD. Trimming stripped 4 bases from V and 0 bases from J, with 13 bases between. The CDR3 has 15 residues. The CDR3 sequence is CAISGSLTSSYEQYF. The CDR3 nucleotides are TGTGCCATCAGTGGGTCGCTGACTAGCTCCTACGAGCAGTACTTC.

This clonotype appeared many times. The rearrangement uses TRBV5-1 and TRBJ2-7; maybe TRBD2 (6 bases). Trimming took off 5 bases at V and 4 bases at J, with 16 bases between the two ends. This CDR3 is built from 14 residues. Germline V CDR1 and CDR2: SGHRS, YFSETQ. CDR3 amino acids: CASRRRDVSYEQYF. The CDR3 bases are TGCGCCAGCAGACGGCGGGACGTCTCGTACGAGCAGTACTTC.

This clonotype was counted ten times or more. The CDR3 bases are TGTGCCATCAGTGAGTGGAGCGCTGAAGCTTTCTTT. Translated: CAISEWSAEAFF. The chain links TRBV10-3 to TRBJ1-1; D remains ambiguous. The CDR3 covers 12 residues. Deletions cut 1 base from V and 6 bases from J, with 6 bases between. The germline V gene encodes CDR1 ENHRY and CDR2 SYGVKD.

This clonotype occurred many times. The rearrangement links TRBV7-2 to TRBJ1-2, with a tentative D call TRBD1 (6 bases). This CDR3 has 13 amino acids. The V gene lost 7 bases and the J gene lost 2 bases, with 11 bases spanning the gap. Germline CDR1 and CDR2: SGHTA and FQGNSA. CDR3 sequence reads: CASTLTGNYGYTF. CDR3 coding DNA: TGTGCCAGCACCCTCACAGGGAACTATGGCTACACCTTC.

This clonotype was detected many times. The rearrangement uses TRBV29-1 and TRBJ2-7, with D unresolved. The V and J ends lost 1 base and 2 bases respectively, with 12 bases between them. Germline assignment: CDR1 SQVTM and CDR2 ANQGSEA. This CDR3 contains 14 residues. CDR3 sequence reads: CSVEVIRQTYEQYF. Written as DNA, the CDR3 is TGCAGCGTTGAAGTAATCCGACAAACCTACGAGCAGTACTTC.

J is TRBJ1-1 and V is TRBV19; D may be TRBD1 (6 bases). The germline CDR1 and CDR2 sequences are LNHDA and SQIVND (reference sequence). This CDR3 is built from 15 residues. V dropped 5 bases and J dropped 4 bases, with 17 bases sitting between them. CDR3 coding DNA: TGTGCCAGTAGTGCCCCGAGGGGGTTCGGCACTGAAGCTTTCTTT. Its protein product is CASSAPRGFGTEAFF.

The table lists this clonotype with many counts. This chain joins TRBV19 and TRBJ1-1; D is unresolved. Trimming took 3 bases from V and 2 from J, leaving 10 bases between them. The CDR3 totals 14 residues. Germline V gene sequence: CDR1 LNHDA, CDR2 SQIVND (reference sequence). CDR3 in amino acids: CASSIRLVNTEAFF. CDR3 sequence (DNA): TGTGCCAGTAGTATCAGATTGGTAAACACTGAAGCTTTCTTT.

This clonotype was detected many times. This sequence joins TRBV2 and TRBJ1-2; D is possibly TRBD1 (6 bases). V dropped 4 bases and J dropped 4 bases, with 7 bases sitting between them. The germline V gene encodes CDR1 SNHLY and CDR2 FYNNEI. The CDR3 is made up of 12 amino acids. Here the CDR3 reads CASSADSYGYTF. CDR3 sequence (DNA): TGTGCCAGCAGTGCGGACAGCTATGGCTACACCTTC.

Only a few counts were recorded for this clonotype. The genes are TRBV5-5 and TRBJ2-5; possibly TRBD1 for D (5 bases). V lost 2 bases and J 5 bases, leaving 16 bases between the germline ends. Germline V gene lookup returns CDR1 SGHKS and CDR2 YYEKEE (reference sequence). The CDR3 sequence is 15 residues long. The CDR3 region is CASSFLQALRETQYF. The CDR3 bases are TGTGCCAGCAGCTTTTTACAGGCCTTAAGGGAGACCCAGTACTTC.

Remarks on this clonotype: Sequence at one end of the junction differs from germline and may be a read error. This rearrangement joins TRBV7-9 to TRBJ1-2; 8 nucleotides agree with TRBD1. The CDR3 extends over 14 amino acids. Per germline, CDR1 SEHNR and CDR2 FQNEAQ (reference sequence). The DNA of the CDR3 is TGTGCCAGCAGCTTGACAGGGGATAACTGTGGCTACACCTTC. Translation: CASSLTGDNCGYTF.

This clonotype has just a few counts. The CDR3 DNA reads as TGTGCCAGCAGCTTAGCACTCCGGGACAGGGCCCCCTACGAGCAGTACTTC. It codes for CASSLALRDRAPYEQYF. The gene calls are TRBV7-2 and TRBJ2-7; 9 bases line up with TRBD1. The CDR3 covers 17 residues. V was clipped by 0 bases and J by 2 bases; unmatched bases: 8. Germline V lookup: CDR1 SGHTA, CDR2 FQGNSA.

About this clonotype: It is likely a read error, because the conserved phenylalanine at the end of the CDR3 is missing. This chain uses TRBV12-3 or TRBV12-4 with TRBJ2-2; D perhaps matches TRBD2 (6 bases). This CDR3 region has 17 residues. Trimming removed 6 bases from V and 4 bases from J, with 21 bases in between. The DNA of the CDR3 is TGTGCCAGCAGCTCTCCCCCCGGGACTGGAGGCACCGGGGAGCTGTTTTCT. Its translation is CASSSPPGTGGTGELFS.